This passage covers 18 T cell receptor beta chains from one sample sequenced in a study of CD8 T cells in Susac syndrome. With random hexamers, reverse transcription was performed on roughly 0.5 to 1 ug of RNA. TCRdb re-derived calls from the immunoSEQ multiplex PCR reads in MiXCR, one entry per CDR3 protein. The sample has approximately 140,000 distinct CDR3 sequences; about 93% are singletons. The sample consisted of CD8+ T cells from PBMCs. The receptors were sampled from a human donor in good health.

CDR3 sequence (DNA): TGTGCCAGCAGCCAAGGGGACAGGAATCATAGGGGCTACACCTTC. Residues: CASSQGDRNHRGYTF. The chain links TRBV14 to TRBJ1-2; 8 positions match TRBD1. The CDR3 length is 15 residues. CDR1 SGHDN and CDR2 FVKESK come from the germline V gene. The V segment lost 1 base and the J segment 8 bases; nucleotides outside the gene matches: 9.

The chain joins TRBV12-3 or TRBV12-4 to TRBJ2-3; D may be TRBD1 or TRBD2 (5 bases each). This CDR3 contains 13 residues. The germline V and J ends were trimmed by 6 bases and 2 bases, with 9 bases remaining between them. CDR3 nucleotides: TGTGCCAGCAGCCGGGACCCCACAGATACGCAGTATTTT. Translated, it gives CASSRDPTDTQYF.

CDR3 region: CSARDRQSNEQFF. CDR3 nucleotide sequence: TGCAGTGCTAGAGATCGCCAATCGAATGAGCAGTTCTTC. The V and J genes are TRBV20-1 and TRBJ2-1; D remains unclear. Trimming took off 0 bases at V and 7 bases at J, with 10 bases between the two ends. In germline, CDR1 is DFQATT, CDR2 SNEGSKA (reference sequence). The CDR3 is made up of 13 amino acids.

The chain is built from TRBV6-5 and TRBJ2-7; D not certain. CDR1 and CDR2 (germline): MNHEY, SVGAGI. This CDR3 is 11 amino acids long. Trimming took 6 bases from V and 5 from J, leaving 8 bases between them. This chain's CDR3 is CASSPGNEQYF. Written as DNA, the CDR3 is TGTGCCAGCAGCCCTGGGAACGAGCAGTACTTC.

The chain uses TRBV10-3 and TRBJ2-3; 10 bases agree with TRBD2. Per germline, CDR1 ENHRY and CDR2 SYGVKD. This CDR3 contains 15 residues. The J segment lost 6 bases and the V segment lost 2 bases, leaving 5 bases of the junction unmatched. CDR3 sequence reads: CAISEGGTSEDTQYF. Here the CDR3 DNA reads TGTGCCATCAGTGAGGGAGGGACTAGCGAGGATACGCAGTATTTT.

The rearrangement links TRBV27 to TRBJ2-2; D possibly matches TRBD1 or TRBD2 (6 bases each). V was clipped by 2 bases and J by 2 bases, with 9 bases between them. CDR1 MNHEY and CDR2 SMNVEV come from the germline V gene (reference sequence). CDR3 size: 15 residues. CDR3 in amino acids: CASSLAGHNTGELFF. CDR3 in DNA: TGTGCCAGCAGTTTAGCGGGACATAACACCGGGGAGCTGTTTTTT.

J is TRBJ2-7 and V is TRBV5-4; 8 bases agree with TRBD1. CDR3 length equals 15 residues. Germline V gene sequence: CDR1 SGHNT, CDR2 YYREEE (reference sequence). Trimming at V came to 3 bases and at J to 2 bases, leaving 7 bases not matched to a gene. The chain's CDR3 is CASSYPGGPAYEQYF. DNA of the CDR3: TGTGCCAGCAGCTACCCAGGGGGCCCCGCCTACGAGCAGTACTTC.

The chain carries TRBV30 and TRBJ2-6; TRBD1 might be the D (6 bases). The V and J ends lost 4 bases and 4 bases respectively, with 11 bases between them. The CDR3 totals 14 residues. The germline CDR1 and CDR2 sequences are GTSNPN and SVGIG (reference sequence). CDR3 sequence: CAWMTGSGANVLTF. Here the CDR3 DNA reads TGTGCCTGGATGACAGGATCCGGGGCCAACGTCCTGACTTTC.

The V gene is TRBV13, the J gene TRBJ2-2, with TRBD2 matching 8 bases. The ends lost 5 bases at V and 2 bases at J; junction bases unmatched: 7. The CDR3 totals 16 residues. Per the germline V gene, CDR1 is PRHDT and CDR2 is FYEKMQ (reference sequence). Here the CDR3 DNA reads TGTGCCAGCAGCGCCGAACTAGCGGTCAACACCGGGGAGCTGTTTTTT. This sequence encodes CASSAELAVNTGELFF. The complete variable domain, with remaining parts taken from reference TRBV13 and TRBJ2-2, reads AAGVIQSPRHLIKEKRETATLKCYPIPRHDTVYWYQQGPGQDPQFLISFYEKMQSDKGSIPDRFSAQQFSDYHSELNMSSLELGDSALYFCASSAELAVNTGELFFGEGSRLTVL.

The genes are TRBV30 and TRBJ2-1; D may be TRBD1 (5 bases). The CDR3 loop spans 15 amino acids. CDR1 and CDR2 from the germline V gene are GTSNPN and SVGIG (reference sequence). The V end lost 0 bases, the J end lost 9 bases, and 18 bases lay between the germline ends. For the CDR3, the DNA is TGTGCCTGGAGTGTAAGGGGCGTGGGGCTGAGTGAGCAGTTCTTC. As protein: CAWSVRGVGLSEQFF.

J is TRBJ2-7 and V is TRBV27; 10 nucleotides agree with TRBD2. Germline V gene lookup returns CDR1 MNHEY and CDR2 SMNVEV (reference sequence). The CDR3 is 15 amino acids. V shed 8 bases, J shed 3 bases, and the junction held 10 bases outside the gene matches. The CDR3 nucleotides are TGTGCCAGCGGGTTGACCCCTAGCGGGAGCTACGAGCAGTACTTC. Its protein product is CASGLTPSGSYEQYF.

This clonotype is a singleton in its sample. The CDR3 loop reads CASSLIAADYGYTF. The CDR3 coding sequence is TGTGCCAGCAGTTTAATAGCGGCCGACTATGGCTACACCTTC. The V gene is TRBV28, the J gene TRBJ1-2; D uncertain. This CDR3 is 14 amino acids long. Trimming pared 2 bases from V and 3 bases from J, leaving 10 bases between. In germline, CDR1 is MDHEN, CDR2 SYDVKM.

This clonotype has only one observation. The V and J genes are TRBV28 and TRBJ1-5; TRBD1 matches 8 bases. The CDR3 covers 17 residues. Per the germline V gene, CDR1 is MDHEN and CDR2 is SYDVKM. V dropped 4 bases and J dropped 3; count of bases not matched to a gene: 11. DNA of the CDR3: TGTGCCAGCAGTTCTGACCGGGACAGGCTTTACAATCAGCCCCAGCATTTT. It specifies CASSSDRDRLYNQPQHF.

The chain couples TRBV20-1 to TRBJ2-1; 7 bases match TRBD2. The CDR3 has 16 amino acids. Trimming removed 3 bases from V and 2 bases from J; junction bases left unmatched: 10. Germline lookup yields CDR1 DFQATT and CDR2 SNEGSKA (reference sequence). In DNA, the CDR3 is TGCAGTGCTAGGTCGGCGGGAGCCACCACCTACAATGAGCAGTTCTTC. Encoded protein: CSARSAGATTYNEQFF.

The chain combines TRBV20-1 with TRBJ2-1, with 7 bases fitting TRBD2. V was pared by 3 bases and J by 4 bases, with 9 bases of the junction left unmatched. Looked up from germline, CDR1 is DFQATT and CDR2 is SNEGSKA (reference sequence). This CDR3 is 15 amino acids long. The CDR3 here is CSASSRLAEYNEQFF. Written as DNA, the CDR3 is TGCAGTGCTAGTTCAAGACTAGCCGAGTACAATGAGCAGTTCTTC.

A single count supports this clonotype. The chain uses TRBV14 and TRBJ2-5; a possible D gene is TRBD1 (6 bases). In germline, CDR1 is SGHDN, CDR2 FVKESK. V dropped 5 bases and J dropped 2 bases, with 12 bases sitting between them. The CDR3 length is 14 residues. DNA for the CDR3: TGTGCCAGCAGCAGACGGGACACACAAGAGACCCAGTACTTC. Amino acid sequence: CASSRRDTQETQYF.

V and J are TRBV4-3 and TRBJ1-2; D unclear. The CDR3 has 15 amino acids. CDR1 is LGHNA and CDR2 is YSLEER in the germline V gene. The V end was cut by 1 base, the J end by 1 base, with 10 bases between. CDR3 loop: CASSQAYGVNYGYTF. The CDR3 DNA is TGCGCCAGCAGCCAAGCATACGGTGTTAACTATGGCTACACCTTC.

The chain carries TRBV19 and TRBJ1-5, with D tentatively TRBD1 (6 bases). The CDR3 spans 11 residues. Trimming removed 3 bases from V and 12 bases from J, with 9 bases in between. Germline V CDR1 and CDR2: LNHDA, SQIVND (reference sequence). CDR3 sequence reads: CASSMGGGQHF. The CDR3 coding sequence is TGTGCCAGTAGTATGGGGGGCGGCCAGCATTTT.